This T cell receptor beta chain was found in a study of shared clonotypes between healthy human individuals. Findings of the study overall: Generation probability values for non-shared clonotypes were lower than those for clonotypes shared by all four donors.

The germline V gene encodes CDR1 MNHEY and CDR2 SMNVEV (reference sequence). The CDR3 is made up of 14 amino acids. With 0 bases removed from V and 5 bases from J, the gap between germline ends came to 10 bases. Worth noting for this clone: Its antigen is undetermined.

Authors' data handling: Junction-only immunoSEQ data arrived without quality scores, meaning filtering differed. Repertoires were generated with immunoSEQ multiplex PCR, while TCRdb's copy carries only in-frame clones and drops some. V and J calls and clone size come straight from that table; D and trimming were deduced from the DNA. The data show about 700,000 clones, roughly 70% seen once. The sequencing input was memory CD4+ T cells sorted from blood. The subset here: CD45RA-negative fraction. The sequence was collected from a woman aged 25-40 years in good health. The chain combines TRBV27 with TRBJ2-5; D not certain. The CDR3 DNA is TGTGCCAGCAGTTTATCCGGGTTATGGGAGACCCAGTACTTC. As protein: CASSLSGLWETQYF.